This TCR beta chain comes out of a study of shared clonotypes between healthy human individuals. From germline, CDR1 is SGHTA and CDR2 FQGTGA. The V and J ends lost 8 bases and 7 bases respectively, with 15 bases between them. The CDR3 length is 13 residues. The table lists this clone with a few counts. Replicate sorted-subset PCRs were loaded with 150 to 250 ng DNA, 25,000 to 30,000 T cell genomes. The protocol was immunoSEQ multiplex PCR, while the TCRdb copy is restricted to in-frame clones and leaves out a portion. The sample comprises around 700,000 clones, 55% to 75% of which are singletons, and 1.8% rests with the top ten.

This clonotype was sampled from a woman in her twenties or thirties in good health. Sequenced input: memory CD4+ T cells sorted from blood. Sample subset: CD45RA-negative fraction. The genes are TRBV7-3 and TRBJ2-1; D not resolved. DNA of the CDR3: TGTGCCAGCGGCCTACCCCCTCGGAATGAGCAGTTCTTC. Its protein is CASGLPPRNEQFF.